These T cell receptor beta chains were read from a single sample in a study of PD-1 blockade in classical Hodgkin lymphoma. The table came from immunoSEQ multiplex PCR; TCRdb's copy has only in-frame clones and leaves some out. The sample comprises some 8,900 clones, 70% to 85% of which are singletons, and roughly 45% rests with the top ten. The sample was peripheral blood mononuclear cells (PBMCs), taken before the fourth cycle of nivolumab. The origin of the receptors is a human donor with classical Hodgkin lymphoma. Both conserved end residues are part of each CDR3. The D gene is left open where the match is weak. The size field is filled for only some rows; it gives once, few, many or a size class.

J: TRBJ2-4; size: -; V: TRBV9; D: TRBD2; CDR3: CASSETGLEVQYF; DNA: TGTGCCAGCAGTGAAACCGGACTAGAAGTTCAGTACTTC
J: TRBJ1-3; size: -; V: TRBV6-5; D: TRBD1; CDR3: CASSYGTGGNTIYF; DNA: TGTGCCAGCAGTTACGGGACAGGGGGAAACACCATATATTTT
J: TRBJ1-6; size: once; V: TRBV5-6; D: -; CDR3: CASSSHNSPLHF; DNA: TGTGCCAGCAGCTCACATAATTCACCCCTCCACTTT
J: TRBJ1-1; size: few; V: TRBV21-1; D: -; CDR3: CANSKSWAANTEAFF; DNA: TGTGCCAACTCTAAAAGTTGGGCGGCGAACACTGAAGCTTTCTTT
J: TRBJ2-2; size: -; V: TRBV10-2; D: TRBD1; CDR3: CASNDRASGELFF; DNA: TGCGCCAGCAACGACAGGGCTTCCGGGGAGCTGTTTTTT
J: TRBJ1-1; size: -; V: TRBV28; D: TRBD1; CDR3: CASSLYRGENTEAFF; DNA: TGTGCCAGCAGTTTGTACAGGGGCGAGAACACTGAAGCTTTCTTT
J: TRBJ2-1; size: -; V: TRBV9; D: -; CDR3: CASSVRSSYNEQFF; DNA: TGTGCCAGCAGCGTTCGGAGTAGCTACAATGAGCAGTTCTTC
J: TRBJ2-3; size: -; V: TRBV5-8; D: -; CDR3: CASSLTSTDTQYF; DNA: TGTGCCAGCAGCCTGACTAGCACAGATACGCAGTATTTT
J: TRBJ2-7; size: -; V: TRBV7-7; D: -; CDR3: CASSYRTGAEQYF; DNA: TGTGCCAGCAGCTATCGGACGGGAGCAGAGCAGTACTTC
J: TRBJ2-1; size: -; V: TRBV6-5; D: TRBD2; CDR3: CASSLGGSNEQFF; DNA: TGTGCCAGCAGCCTCGGGGGGAGCAATGAGCAGTTCTTC
J: TRBJ1-1; size: -; V: TRBV6-5; D: -; CDR3: CASSYSGGNTEAFF; DNA: TGTGCCAGCAGTTACTCGGGCGGGAACACTGAAGCTTTCTTT
J: TRBJ1-1; size: -; V: TRBV11-2; D: -; CDR3: CASSSSPWGAFF; DNA: TGTGCCAGCAGCTCTTCGCCCTGGGGAGCTTTCTTT
J: TRBJ1-4; size: -; V: TRBV7-9; D: -; CDR3: CASSFGAGQNNEKLFF; DNA: TGTGCCAGCAGCTTTGGGGCGGGACAAAATAATGAAAAACTGTTTTTT
J: TRBJ1-4; size: -; V: TRBV19; D: TRBD1; CDR3: CASTHRGSGEKLFF; DNA: TGTGCCAGCACCCACAGGGGATCAGGTGAAAAACTGTTTTTT
J: TRBJ1-4; size: -; V: TRBV27; D: TRBD1; CDR3: CASSFGGQEHEKLFF; DNA: TGTGCCAGCAGTTTTGGGGGACAGGAGCATGAAAAACTGTTTTTT
J: TRBJ1-5; size: once; V: TRBV19; D: -; CDR3: CASGGAVNSNQPQHF; DNA: TGTGCCAGTGGGGGGGCAGTTAATAGCAATCAGCCCCAGCATTTT
J: TRBJ1-5; size: -; V: TRBV2; D: TRBD1; CDR3: CASRFRGTDNQPQHF; DNA: TGTGCCAGTAGATTTAGGGGGACAGATAATCAGCCCCAGCATTTT